This T cell receptor (beta chain) was found in a study of human T cells and chemical hapten exposure. Study-wide context: Upper-back patch tests with 0.01% DPC were read at 6 days.

This clonotype was seen only a few times. Its antigen remains unknown. Each CDR3 protein is one row after TCRdb ran MiXCR on the RACE reads. The sample holds around 260,000 distinct CDR3 sequences, about 9.4% seen once. Time point specified: pre-sensitization, week 0. Described treatment: therapeutic diphenylcyclopropenone sensitization with weekly scalp DPC. The starting material, unfractionated whole blood, was used for total RNA extraction. From germline, CDR1 is LGHNA and CDR2 YSLEER. This CDR3 contains 15 residues. Deletions cut 2 bases from V and 0 bases from J, with 5 bases between. Study-wide points: Expanded TCRs formed significantly more large CDR3 similarity clusters than controls. With alopecia, donors may have immune responses unlike healthy people's.

The sequences come from whole blood, collected in connection with sensitization to the hapten diphenylcyclopropenone (DPC). This rearrangement joins TRBV4-3 to TRBJ2-6; no definite D call. This sequence originates from a woman in her thirties or forties with alopecia areata. Some clones in this sample may be carry-over from other donors' samples. CDR3 coding DNA: TGCGCCAGCAGCCAAACCAGCTCTGGGGCCAACGTCCTGACTTTC. Residues: CASSQTSSGANVLTF.